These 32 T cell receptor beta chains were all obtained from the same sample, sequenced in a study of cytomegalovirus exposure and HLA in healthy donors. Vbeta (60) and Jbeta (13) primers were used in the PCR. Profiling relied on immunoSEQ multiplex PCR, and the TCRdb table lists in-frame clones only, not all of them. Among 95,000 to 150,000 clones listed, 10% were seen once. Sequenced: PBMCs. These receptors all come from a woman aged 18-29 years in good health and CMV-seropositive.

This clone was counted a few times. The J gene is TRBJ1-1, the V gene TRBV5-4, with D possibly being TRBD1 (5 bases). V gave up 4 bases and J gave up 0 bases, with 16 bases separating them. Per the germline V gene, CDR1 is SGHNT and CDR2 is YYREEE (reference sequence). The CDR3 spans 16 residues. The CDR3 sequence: CASSNAYDSMNTEAFF. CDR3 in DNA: TGTGCCAGCAGCAACGCTTACGACAGCATGAACACTGAAGCTTTCTTT. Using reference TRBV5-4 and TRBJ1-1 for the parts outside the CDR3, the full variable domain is ETGVTQSPTHLIKTRGQQVTLRCSSQSGHNTVSWYQQALGQGPQFIFQYYREEENGRGNFPPRFSGLQFPNYSSELNVNALELDDSALYLCASSNAYDSMNTEAFFGQGTRLTVV.

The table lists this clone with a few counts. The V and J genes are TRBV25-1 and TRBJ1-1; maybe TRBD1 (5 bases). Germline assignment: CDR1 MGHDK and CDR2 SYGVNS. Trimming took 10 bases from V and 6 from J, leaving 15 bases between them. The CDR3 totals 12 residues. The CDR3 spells CATEGYRSEAFF. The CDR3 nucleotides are TGTGCCACAGAAGGATACAGGTCTGAAGCTTTCTTT.

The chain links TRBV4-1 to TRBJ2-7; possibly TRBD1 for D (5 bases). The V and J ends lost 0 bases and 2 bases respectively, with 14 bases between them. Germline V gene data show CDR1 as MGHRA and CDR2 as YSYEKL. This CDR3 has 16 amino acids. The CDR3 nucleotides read TGCGCCAGCAGCCAAGATAAGGCAGGGCAGACCTACGAGCAGTACTTC. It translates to CASSQDKAGQTYEQYF.

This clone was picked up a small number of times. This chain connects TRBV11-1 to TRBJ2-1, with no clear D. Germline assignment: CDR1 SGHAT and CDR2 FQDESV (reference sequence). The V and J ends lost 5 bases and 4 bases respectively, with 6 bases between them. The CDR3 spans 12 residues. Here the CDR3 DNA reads TGTGCCAGCAGCCCCGGTTACAATGAGCAGTTCTTC. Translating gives CASSPGYNEQFF.

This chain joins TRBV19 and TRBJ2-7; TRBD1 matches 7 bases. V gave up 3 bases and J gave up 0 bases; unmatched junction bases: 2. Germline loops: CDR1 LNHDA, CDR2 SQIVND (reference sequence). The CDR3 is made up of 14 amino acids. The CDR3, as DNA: TGTGCCAGTAGTATGACAGGGAGCTCCTACGAGCAGTACTTC. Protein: CASSMTGSSYEQYF. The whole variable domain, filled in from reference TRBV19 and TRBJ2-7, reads DGGITQSPKYLFRKEGQNVTLSCEQNLNHDAMYWYRQDPGQGLRLIYYSQIVNDFQKGDIAEGYSVSREKKESFPLTVTSAQKNPTAFYLCASSMTGSSYEQYFGPGTRLTVT.

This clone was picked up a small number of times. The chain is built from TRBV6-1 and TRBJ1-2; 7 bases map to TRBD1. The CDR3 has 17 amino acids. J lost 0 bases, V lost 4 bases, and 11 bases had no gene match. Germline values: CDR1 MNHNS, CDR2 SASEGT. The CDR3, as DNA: TGTGCCAGCAGTGCCCTGGACAGGAGCCAAACTAACTATGGCTACACCTTC. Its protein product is CASSALDRSQTNYGYTF.

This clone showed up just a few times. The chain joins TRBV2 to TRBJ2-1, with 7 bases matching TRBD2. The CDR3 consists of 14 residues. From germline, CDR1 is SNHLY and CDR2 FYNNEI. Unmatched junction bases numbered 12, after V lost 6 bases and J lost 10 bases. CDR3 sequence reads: CASRPAPPGLEQFF. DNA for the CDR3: TGTGCCAGCAGACCGGCCCCCCCGGGACTAGAGCAGTTCTTC.

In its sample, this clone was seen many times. CDR3 amino acids: CASRLLGNPQETQYF. The CDR3 DNA sequence: TGTGCCAGCCGCCTACTGGGCAATCCCCAAGAGACCCAGTACTTC. The V gene is TRBV6-1, the J gene TRBJ2-5, with unresolved D. The germline V gene has CDR1 MNHNS and CDR2 SASEGT. This CDR3 has 15 residues. V lost 8 bases, J lost 1 base, and 17 bases lay in between.

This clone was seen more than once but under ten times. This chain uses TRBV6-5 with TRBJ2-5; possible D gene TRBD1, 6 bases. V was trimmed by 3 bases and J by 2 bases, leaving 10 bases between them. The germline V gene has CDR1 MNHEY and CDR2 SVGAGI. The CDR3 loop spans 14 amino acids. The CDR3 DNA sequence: TGTGCCAGCAGTTATGGGGACAAACAAGAGACCCAGTACTTC. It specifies CASSYGDKQETQYF.

The CDR3 DNA sequence: TGTGCCAGCAGCCCCGAGCGGCCCGGGGAGCTGTTTTTT. Translating it yields CASSPERPGELFF. J is TRBJ2-2 and V is TRBV11-3, with D perhaps matching TRBD2 (5 bases). In germline, CDR1 is SGHNT, CDR2 YENEEA. Trimming pared 5 bases from V and 6 bases from J, leaving 10 bases between. The CDR3 consists of 13 residues.

The CDR3 bases are TGTGCCAGCAGCCCGGGTGGGCAGGGACAGCCCCAGCATTTT. Translated, it gives CASSPGGQGQPQHF. The chain joins TRBV7-9 to TRBJ1-5; D is perhaps TRBD1 (5 bases). This CDR3 comprises 14 residues. The V end was cut by 5 bases, the J end by 7 bases, with 15 bases between. The germline CDR1 and CDR2 sequences are SEHNR and FQNEAQ (reference sequence). Using reference TRBV7-9 and TRBJ1-5 for the parts outside the CDR3, the full variable domain is DTGVSQNPRHKITKRGQNVTFRCDPISEHNRLYWYRQTLGQGPEFLTYFQNEAQLEKSRLLSDRFSAERPKGSFSTLEIQRTEQGDSAMYLCASSPGGQGQPQHFGDGTRLSIL.

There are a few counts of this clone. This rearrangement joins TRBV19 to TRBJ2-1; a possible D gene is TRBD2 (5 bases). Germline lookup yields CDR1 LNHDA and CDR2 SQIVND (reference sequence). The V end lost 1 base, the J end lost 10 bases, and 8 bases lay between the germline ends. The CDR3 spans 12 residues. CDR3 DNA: TGTGCCAGTAGTATAGGGACTCTAGAGCAGTTCTTC. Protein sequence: CASSIGTLEQFF. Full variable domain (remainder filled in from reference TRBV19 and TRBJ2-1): DGGITQSPKYLFRKEGQNVTLSCEQNLNHDAMYWYRQDPGQGLRLIYYSQIVNDFQKGDIAEGYSVSREKKESFPLTVTSAQKNPTAFYLCASSIGTLEQFFGPGTRLTVL.

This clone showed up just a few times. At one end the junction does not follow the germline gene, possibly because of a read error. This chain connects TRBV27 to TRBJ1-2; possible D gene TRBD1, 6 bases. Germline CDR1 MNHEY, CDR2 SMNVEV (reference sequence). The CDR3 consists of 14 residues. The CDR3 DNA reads TGTGCCAGCAGTATATCAGGGGCTGGATATGGCTACACCTTC. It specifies CASSISGAGYGYTF.

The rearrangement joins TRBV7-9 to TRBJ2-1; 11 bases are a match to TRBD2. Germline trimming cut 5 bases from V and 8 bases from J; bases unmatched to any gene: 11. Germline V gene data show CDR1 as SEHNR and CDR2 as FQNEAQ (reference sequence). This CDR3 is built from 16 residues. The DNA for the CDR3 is TGTGCCAGCAGCCAGACTAGCGGGGCCTCGATGGATGAGCAGTTCTTC. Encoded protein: CASSQTSGASMDEQFF.

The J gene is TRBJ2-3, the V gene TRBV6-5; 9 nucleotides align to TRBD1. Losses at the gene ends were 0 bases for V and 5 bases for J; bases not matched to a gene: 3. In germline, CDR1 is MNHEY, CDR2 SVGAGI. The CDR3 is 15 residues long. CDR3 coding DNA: TGTGCCAGCAGTTACTCGGGACAGGGTGGAGATACGCAGTATTTT. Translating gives CASSYSGQGGDTQYF.

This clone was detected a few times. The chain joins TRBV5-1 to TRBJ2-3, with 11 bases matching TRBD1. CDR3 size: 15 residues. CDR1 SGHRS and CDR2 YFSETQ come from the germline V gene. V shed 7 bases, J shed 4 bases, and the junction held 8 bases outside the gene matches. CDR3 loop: CASRYGDRGSDTQYF. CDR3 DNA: TGCGCCAGCCGCTACGGGGACAGGGGGTCAGATACGCAGTATTTT.

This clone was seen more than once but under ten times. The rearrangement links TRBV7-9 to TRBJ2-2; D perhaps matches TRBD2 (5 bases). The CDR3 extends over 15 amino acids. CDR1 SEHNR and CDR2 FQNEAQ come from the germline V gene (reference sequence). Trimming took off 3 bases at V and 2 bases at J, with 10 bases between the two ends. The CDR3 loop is CASSLDFTNTGELFF. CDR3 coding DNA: TGTGCCAGCAGCTTGGACTTCACCAACACCGGGGAGCTGTTTTTT.

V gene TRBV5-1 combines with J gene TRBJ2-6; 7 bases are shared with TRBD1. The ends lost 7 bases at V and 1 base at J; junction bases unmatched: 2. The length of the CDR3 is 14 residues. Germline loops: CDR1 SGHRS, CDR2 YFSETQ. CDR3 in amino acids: CASATGSGANVLTF. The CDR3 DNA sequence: TGCGCCAGCGCGACAGGGTCTGGGGCCAACGTCCTGACTTTC.

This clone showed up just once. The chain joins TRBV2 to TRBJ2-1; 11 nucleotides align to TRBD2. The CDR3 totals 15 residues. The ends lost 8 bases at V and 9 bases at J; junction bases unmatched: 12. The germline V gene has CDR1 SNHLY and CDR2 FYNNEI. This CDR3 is CASGLTSGSNSEQFF. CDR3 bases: TGTGCCAGCGGACTTACTAGCGGGAGTAACAGTGAGCAGTTCTTC.

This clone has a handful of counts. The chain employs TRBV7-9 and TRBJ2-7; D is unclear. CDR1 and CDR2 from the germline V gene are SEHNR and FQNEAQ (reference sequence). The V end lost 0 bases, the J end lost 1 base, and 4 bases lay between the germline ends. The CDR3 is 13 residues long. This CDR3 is CASSLAGSYEQYF. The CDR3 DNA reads TGTGCCAGCAGCTTAGCCGGGTCCTACGAGCAGTACTTC.

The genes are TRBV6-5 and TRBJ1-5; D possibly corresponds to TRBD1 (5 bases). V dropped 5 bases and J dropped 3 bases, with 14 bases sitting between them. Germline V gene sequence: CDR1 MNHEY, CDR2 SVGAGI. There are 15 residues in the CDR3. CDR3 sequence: CASSPGGVSNQPQHF. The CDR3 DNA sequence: TGTGCCAGCAGTCCCGGGGGTGTCTCCAATCAGCCCCAGCATTTT.

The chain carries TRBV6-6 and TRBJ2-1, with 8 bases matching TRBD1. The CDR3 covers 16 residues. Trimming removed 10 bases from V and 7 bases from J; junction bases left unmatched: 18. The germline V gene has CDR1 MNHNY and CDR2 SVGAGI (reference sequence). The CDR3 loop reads CATQKPTGESWNEQFF. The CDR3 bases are TGTGCCACCCAAAAACCGACAGGGGAGTCGTGGAATGAGCAGTTCTTC.

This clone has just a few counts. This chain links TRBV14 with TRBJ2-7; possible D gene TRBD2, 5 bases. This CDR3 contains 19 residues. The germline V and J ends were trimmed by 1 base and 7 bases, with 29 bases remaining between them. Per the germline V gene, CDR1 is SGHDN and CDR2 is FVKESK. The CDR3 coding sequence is TGTGCCAGCAGCCAAGGAAGACCGGGGAGCGGAGGAACCCGAGGGGAGCAGTACTTC. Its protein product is CASSQGRPGSGGTRGEQYF.

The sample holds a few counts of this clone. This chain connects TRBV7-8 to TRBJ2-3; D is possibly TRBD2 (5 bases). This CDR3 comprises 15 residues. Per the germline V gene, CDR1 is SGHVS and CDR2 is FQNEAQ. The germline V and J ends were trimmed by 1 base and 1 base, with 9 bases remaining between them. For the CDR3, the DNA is TGTGCCAGCAGCTTAGGGTCGCGGGGCACAGATACGCAGTATTTT. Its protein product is CASSLGSRGTDTQYF.

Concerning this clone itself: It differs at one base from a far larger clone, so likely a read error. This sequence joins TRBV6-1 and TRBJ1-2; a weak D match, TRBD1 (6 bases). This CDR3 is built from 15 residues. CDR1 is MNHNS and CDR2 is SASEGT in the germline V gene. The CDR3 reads CASREAFWGPYGYTF. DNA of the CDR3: TGTGCCAGCAGGGAAGCGTTTTGGGGGCCCTATGGCTACACCTTC.

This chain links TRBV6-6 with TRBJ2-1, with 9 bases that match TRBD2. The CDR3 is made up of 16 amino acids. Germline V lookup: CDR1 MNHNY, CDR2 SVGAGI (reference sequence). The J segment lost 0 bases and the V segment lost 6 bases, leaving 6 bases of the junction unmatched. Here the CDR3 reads CASRSAGGDSYNEQFF. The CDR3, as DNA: TGTGCCAGCAGATCGGCGGGGGGGGACTCCTACAATGAGCAGTTCTTC.

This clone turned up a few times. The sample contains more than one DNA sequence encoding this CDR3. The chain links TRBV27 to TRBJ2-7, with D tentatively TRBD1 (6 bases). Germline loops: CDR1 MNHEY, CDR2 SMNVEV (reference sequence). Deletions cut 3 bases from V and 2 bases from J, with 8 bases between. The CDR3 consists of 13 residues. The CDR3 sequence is CASSLNRAYEQYF. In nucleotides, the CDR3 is TGTGCCAGCAGTTTGAACAGGGCCTACGAGCAGTACTTC.

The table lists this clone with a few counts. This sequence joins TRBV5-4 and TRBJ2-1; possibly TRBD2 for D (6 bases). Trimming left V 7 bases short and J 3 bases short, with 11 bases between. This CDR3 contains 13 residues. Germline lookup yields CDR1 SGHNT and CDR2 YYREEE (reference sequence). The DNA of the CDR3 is TGTGCCAGCGGGAGCGGGCTCTACAATGAGCAGTTCTTC. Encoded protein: CASGSGLYNEQFF. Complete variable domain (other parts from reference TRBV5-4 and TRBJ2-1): ETGVTQSPTHLIKTRGQQVTLRCSSQSGHNTVSWYQQALGQGPQFIFQYYREEENGRGNFPPRFSGLQFPNYSSELNVNALELDDSALYLCASGSGLYNEQFFGPGTRLTVL.

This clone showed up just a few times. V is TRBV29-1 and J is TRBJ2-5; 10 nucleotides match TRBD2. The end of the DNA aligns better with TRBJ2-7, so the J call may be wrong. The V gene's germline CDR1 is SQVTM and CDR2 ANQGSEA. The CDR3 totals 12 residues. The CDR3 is CSVAGTSDEQYF. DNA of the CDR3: TGCAGCGTCGCCGGGACTAGCGACGAGCAGTACTTC.

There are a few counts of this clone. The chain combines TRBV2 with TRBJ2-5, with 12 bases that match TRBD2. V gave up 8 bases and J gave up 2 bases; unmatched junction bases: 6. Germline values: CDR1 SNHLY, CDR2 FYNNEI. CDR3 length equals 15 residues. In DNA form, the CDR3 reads TGTGCCAGCTACGCTAGCGGGGGGGCACAAGAGACCCAGTACTTC. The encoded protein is CASYASGGAQETQYF.

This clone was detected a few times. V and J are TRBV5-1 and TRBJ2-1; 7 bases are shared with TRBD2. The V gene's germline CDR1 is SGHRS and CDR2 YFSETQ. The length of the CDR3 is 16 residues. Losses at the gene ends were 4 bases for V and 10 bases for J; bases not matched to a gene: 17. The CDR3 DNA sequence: TGCGCCAGCAGCCTTCCTACCGGGACTACTCCTGGGGAGCAGTTCTTC. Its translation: CASSLPTGTTPGEQFF.

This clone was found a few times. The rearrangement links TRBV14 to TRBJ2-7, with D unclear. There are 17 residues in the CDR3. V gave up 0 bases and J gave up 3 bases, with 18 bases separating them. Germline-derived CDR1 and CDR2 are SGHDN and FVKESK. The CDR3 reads CASSQDDYSPNIYEQYF. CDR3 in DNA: TGTGCCAGCAGCCAAGATGATTATAGCCCGAACATCTACGAGCAGTACTTC.